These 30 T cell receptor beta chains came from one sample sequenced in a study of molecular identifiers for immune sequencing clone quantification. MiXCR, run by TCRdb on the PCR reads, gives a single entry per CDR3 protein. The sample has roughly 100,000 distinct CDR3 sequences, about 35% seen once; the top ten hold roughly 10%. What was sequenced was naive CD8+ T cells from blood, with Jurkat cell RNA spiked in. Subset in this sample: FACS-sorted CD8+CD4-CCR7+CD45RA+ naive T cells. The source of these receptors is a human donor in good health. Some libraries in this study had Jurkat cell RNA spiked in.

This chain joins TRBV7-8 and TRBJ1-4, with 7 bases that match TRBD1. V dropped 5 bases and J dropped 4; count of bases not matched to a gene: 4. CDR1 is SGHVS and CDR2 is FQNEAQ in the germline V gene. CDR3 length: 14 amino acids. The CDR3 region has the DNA TGTGCCAGCAGCGAGACAGGGTTTAATGAAAAACTGTTTTTT. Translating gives CASSETGFNEKLFF.

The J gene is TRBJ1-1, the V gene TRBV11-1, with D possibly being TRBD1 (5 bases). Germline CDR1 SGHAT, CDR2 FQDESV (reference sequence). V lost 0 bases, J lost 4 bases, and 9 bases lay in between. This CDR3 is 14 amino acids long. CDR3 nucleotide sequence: TGTGCCAGCAGCTTAGCAGGGGAAGTCACTGAAGCTTTCTTT. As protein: CASSLAGEVTEAFF.

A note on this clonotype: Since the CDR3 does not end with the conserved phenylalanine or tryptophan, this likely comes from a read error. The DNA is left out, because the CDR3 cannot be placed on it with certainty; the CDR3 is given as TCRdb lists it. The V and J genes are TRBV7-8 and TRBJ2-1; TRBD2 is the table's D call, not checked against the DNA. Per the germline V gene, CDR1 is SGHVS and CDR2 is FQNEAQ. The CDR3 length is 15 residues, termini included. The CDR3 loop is CASSLASGTYNEQSI.

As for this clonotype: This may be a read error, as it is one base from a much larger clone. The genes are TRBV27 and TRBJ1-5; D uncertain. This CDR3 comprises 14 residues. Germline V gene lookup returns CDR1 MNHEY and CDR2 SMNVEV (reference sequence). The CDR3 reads CASSLLGSNQLQHF. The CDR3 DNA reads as TGTGCCAGCAGTTTATTAGGTAGCAATCAGCTCCAGCATTTT.

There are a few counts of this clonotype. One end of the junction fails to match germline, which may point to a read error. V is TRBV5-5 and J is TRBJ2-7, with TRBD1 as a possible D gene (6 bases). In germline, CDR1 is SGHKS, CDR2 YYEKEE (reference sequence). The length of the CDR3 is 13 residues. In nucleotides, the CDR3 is TGTGCCAGCAGCTTGGGGGTCTCCGAGACAGGAGAGTTC. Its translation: CASSLGVSETGEF.

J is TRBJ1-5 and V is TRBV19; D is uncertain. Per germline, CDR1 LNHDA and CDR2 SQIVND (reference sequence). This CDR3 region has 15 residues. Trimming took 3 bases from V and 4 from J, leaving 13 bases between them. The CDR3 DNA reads TGTGCCAGTAGTATGCTTACCGCGCTGAATCAGCCCCAGCATTTT. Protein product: CASSMLTALNQPQHF.

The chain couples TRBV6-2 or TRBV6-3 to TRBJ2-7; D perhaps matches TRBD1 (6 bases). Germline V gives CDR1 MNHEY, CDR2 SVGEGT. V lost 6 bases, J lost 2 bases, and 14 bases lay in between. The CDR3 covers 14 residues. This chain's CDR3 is CASSPGQLPYEQYF. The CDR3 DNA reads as TGTGCCAGCAGCCCCGGACAGCTTCCCTACGAGCAGTACTTC.

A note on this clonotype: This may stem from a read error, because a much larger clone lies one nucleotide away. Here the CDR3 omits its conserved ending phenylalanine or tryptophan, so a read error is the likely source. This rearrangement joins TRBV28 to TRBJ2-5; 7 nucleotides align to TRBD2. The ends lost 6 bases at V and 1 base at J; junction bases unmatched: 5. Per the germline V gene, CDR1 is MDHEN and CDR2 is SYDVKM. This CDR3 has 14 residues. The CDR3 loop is CASRSAGAQETQYS. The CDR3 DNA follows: TGTGCCAGCAGGTCGGCGGGAGCCCAAGAGACCCAGTACTCC.

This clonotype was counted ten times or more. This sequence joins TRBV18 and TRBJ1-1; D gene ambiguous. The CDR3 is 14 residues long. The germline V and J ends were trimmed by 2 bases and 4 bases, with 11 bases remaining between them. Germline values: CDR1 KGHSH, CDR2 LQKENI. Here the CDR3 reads CASSPEGSRTEAFF. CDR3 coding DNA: TGTGCCAGCTCACCAGAAGGATCTCGCACTGAAGCTTTCTTT.

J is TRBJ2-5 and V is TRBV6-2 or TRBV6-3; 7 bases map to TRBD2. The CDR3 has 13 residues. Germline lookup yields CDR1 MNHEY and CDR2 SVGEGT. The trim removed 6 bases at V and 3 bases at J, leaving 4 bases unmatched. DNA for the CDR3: TGTGCCAGCAGACTAGCGCGAGAAGAGACCCAGTACTTC. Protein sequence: CASRLAREETQYF.

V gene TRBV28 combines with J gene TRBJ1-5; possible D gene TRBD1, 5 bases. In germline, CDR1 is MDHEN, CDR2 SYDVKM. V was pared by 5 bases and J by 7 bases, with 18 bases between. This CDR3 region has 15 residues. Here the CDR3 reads CASSTDRDVGQPQHF. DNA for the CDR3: TGTGCCAGCAGTACTGACCGGGACGTAGGCCAGCCCCAGCATTTT. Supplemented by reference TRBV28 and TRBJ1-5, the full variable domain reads DVKVTQSSRYLVKRTGEKVFLECVQDMDHENMFWYRQDPGLGLRLIYFSYDVKMKEKGDIPEGYSVSREKKERFSLILESASTNQTSMYLCASSTDRDVGQPQHFGDGTRLSIL.

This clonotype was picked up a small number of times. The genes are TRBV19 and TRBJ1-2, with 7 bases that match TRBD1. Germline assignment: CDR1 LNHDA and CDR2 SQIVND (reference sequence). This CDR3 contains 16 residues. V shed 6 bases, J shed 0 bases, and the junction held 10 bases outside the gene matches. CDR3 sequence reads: CASSESGTVPNYGYTF. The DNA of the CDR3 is TGTGCCAGTAGCGAAAGCGGGACAGTGCCTAACTATGGCTACACCTTC.

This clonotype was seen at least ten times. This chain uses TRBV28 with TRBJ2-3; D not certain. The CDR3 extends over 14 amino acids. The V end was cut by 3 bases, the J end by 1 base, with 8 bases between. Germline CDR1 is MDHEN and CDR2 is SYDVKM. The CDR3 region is CASSFFGRTDTQYF. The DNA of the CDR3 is TGTGCCAGCAGTTTTTTTGGCCGCACAGATACGCAGTATTTT.

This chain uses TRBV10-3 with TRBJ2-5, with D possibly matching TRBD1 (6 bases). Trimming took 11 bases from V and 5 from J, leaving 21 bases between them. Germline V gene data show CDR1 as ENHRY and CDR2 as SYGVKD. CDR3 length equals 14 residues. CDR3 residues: CASKGGEQMETQYF. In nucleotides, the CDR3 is TGTGCCTCCAAAGGGGGAGAACAGATGGAGACCCAGTACTTC.

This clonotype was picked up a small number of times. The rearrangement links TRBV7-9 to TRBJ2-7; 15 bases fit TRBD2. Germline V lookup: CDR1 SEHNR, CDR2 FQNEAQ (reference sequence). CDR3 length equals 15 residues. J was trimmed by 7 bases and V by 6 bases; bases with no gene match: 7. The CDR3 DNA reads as TGTGCCAGCAGACCGGGACTAGCGGGAGGCTTTGAGCAGTACTTC. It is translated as CASRPGLAGGFEQYF. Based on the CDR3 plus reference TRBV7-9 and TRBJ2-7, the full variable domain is DTGVSQNPRHKITKRGQNVTFRCDPISEHNRLYWYRQTLGQGPEFLTYFQNEAQLEKSRLLSDRFSAERPKGSFSTLEIQRTEQGDSAMYLCASRPGLAGGFEQYFGPGTRLTVT.

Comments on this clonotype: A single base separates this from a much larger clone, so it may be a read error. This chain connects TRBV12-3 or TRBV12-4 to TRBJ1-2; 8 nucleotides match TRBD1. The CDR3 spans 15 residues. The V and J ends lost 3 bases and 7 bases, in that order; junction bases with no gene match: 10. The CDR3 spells CASSFDPTGGSGYTF. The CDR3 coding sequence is TGTGCCAGCAGTTTTGATCCCACAGGGGGGTCTGGCTACACCTTC.

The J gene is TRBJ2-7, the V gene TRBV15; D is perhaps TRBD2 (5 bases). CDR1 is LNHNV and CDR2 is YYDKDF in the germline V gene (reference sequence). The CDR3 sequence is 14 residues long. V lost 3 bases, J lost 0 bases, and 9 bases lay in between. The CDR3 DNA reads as TGTGCCACCAGCAGGGACTCTGTCTCCTACGAGCAGTACTTC. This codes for CATSRDSVSYEQYF.

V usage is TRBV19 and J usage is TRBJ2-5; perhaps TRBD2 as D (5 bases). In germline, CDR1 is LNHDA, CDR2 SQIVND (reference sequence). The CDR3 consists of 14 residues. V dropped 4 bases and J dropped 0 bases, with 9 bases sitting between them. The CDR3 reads CASSTWTHQETQYF. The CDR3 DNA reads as TGTGCCAGTAGTACCTGGACTCACCAAGAGACCCAGTACTTC.

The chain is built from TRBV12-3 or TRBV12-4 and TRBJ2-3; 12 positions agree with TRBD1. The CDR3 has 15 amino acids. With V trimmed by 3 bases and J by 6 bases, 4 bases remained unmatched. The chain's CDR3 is CASSFEGQGADTQYF. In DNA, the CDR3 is TGTGCCAGCAGTTTCGAGGGACAGGGGGCCGATACGCAGTATTTT.

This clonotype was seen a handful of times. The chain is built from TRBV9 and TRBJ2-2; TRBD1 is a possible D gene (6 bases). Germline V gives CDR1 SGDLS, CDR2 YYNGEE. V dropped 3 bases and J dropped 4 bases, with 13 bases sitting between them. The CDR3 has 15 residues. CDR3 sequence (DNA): TGTGCCAGCAGCGAGAATGGACAGCTCACCGGGGAGCTGTTTTTT. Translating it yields CASSENGQLTGELFF.

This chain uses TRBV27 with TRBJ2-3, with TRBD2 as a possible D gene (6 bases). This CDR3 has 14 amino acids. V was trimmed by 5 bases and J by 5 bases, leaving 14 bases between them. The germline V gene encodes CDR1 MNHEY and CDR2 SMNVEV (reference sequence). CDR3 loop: CASSVLGGVDTQYF. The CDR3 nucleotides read TGTGCCAGCAGTGTCCTGGGGGGAGTAGATACGCAGTATTTT.

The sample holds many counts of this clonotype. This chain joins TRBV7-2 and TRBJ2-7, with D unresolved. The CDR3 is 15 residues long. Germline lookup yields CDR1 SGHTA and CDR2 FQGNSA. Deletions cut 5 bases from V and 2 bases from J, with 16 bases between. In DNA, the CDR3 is TGTGCCAGCAGCGCCTCCGTCCCTAGGCCCTACGAGCAGTACTTC. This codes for CASSASVPRPYEQYF.

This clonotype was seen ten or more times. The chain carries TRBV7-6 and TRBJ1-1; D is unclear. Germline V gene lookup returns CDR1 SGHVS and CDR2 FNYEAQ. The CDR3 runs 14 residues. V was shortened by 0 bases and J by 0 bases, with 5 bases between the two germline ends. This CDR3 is CASSLAPVNTEAFF. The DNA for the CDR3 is TGTGCCAGCAGCTTAGCGCCAGTGAACACTGAAGCTTTCTTT.

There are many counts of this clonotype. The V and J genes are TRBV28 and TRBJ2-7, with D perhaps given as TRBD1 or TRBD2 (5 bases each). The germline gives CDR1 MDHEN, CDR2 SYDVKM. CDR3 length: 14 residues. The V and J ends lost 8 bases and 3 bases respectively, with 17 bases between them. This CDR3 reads CASLQAGVFYEQYF. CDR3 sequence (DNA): TGTGCCAGCTTACAGGCCGGGGTCTTCTACGAGCAGTACTTC.

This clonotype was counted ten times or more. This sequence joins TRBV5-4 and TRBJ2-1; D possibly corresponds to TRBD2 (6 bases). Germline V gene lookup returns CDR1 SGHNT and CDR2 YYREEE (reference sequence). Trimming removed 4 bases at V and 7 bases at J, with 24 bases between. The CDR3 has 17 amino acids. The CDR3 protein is CASSPEPSSERWNEQFF. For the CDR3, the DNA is TGTGCCAGCAGCCCCGAACCCTCTAGCGAAAGGTGGAATGAGCAGTTCTTC.

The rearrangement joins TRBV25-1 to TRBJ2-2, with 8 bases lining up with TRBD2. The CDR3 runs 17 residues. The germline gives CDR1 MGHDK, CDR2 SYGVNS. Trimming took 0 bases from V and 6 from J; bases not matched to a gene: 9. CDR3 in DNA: TGTGCCAGCAGTGAATATCCATTAGCGGGACGTTCCGGGGAGCTGTTTTTT. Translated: CASSEYPLAGRSGELFF.

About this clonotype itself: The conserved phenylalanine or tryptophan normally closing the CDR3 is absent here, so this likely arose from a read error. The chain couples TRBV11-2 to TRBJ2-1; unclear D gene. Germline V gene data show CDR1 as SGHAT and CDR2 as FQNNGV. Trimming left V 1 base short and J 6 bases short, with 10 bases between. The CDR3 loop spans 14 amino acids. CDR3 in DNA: TGTGCCAGCAGCTTAGGTCCTACGGTCAATGAGCAGTTCCTC. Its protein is CASSLGPTVNEQFL.

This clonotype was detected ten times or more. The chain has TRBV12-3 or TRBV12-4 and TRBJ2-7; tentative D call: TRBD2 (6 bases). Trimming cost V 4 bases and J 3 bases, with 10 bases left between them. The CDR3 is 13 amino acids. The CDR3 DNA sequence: TGTGCCAGCAGTTGGGGACTTCGCTACGAGCAGTACTTC. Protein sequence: CASSWGLRYEQYF.

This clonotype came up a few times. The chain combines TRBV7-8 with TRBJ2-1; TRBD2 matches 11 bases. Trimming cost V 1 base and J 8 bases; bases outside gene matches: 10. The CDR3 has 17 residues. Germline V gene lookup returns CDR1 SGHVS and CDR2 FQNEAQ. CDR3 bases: TGTGCCAGCAGCTTAGAGACTAGCGGGATTAGGGTCTATGAGCAGTTCTTC. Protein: CASSLETSGIRVYEQFF.

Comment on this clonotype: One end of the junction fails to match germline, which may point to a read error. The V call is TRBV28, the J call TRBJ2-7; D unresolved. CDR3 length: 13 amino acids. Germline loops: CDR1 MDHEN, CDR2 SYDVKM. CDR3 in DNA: TGTGCCATCAGAAAACCTTTTAGCCACGAGCAGCACTTC. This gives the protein CAIRKPFSHEQHF.